This T cell receptor beta chain appears in the sequencing data of a study of T cells in Graves' hyperthyroidism and ophthalmopathy. Whole-study results and caveats: Using 13 V-J features, a model discriminated ophthalmopathy from stable hyperthyroidism. Ophthalmopathy, as predicted by the model, came a median 6.5 months after the prediction.

TCR beta CDR3 region amplification was performed from RNA transcripts. A set of HTBI primers served as the primers for a first-round RT-PCR of the TCR CDR3. TCRdb re-called the multiplex PCR reads with MiXCR, one entry per CDR3 protein. The sample has over 300,000 distinct CDR3 sequences; approximately 15% are singletons. A lack of ophthalmopathy progression within 18 months defined stable Graves' hyperthyroidism. Patients were aged 18 to 65, had disease duration under 2 months, and had newly diagnosed hyperthyroidism. The J segment lost 0 bases and the V segment lost 6 bases, leaving 6 bases of the junction unmatched. The CDR3 runs to 15 residues. This clonotype was counted ten times or more. Its antigen is not identified.

What was sequenced was blood. The sequence was obtained from a woman aged 60-75 years with Graves' hyperthyroidism. This chain connects TRBV12-3 or TRBV12-4 to TRBJ2-7; 9 nucleotides match TRBD2. Here the CDR3 DNA reads TGTGCCAGCAGGGGCAGCGGGAGGTTCTCCTACGAGCAGTACTTC. Residues: CASRGSGRFSYEQYF.